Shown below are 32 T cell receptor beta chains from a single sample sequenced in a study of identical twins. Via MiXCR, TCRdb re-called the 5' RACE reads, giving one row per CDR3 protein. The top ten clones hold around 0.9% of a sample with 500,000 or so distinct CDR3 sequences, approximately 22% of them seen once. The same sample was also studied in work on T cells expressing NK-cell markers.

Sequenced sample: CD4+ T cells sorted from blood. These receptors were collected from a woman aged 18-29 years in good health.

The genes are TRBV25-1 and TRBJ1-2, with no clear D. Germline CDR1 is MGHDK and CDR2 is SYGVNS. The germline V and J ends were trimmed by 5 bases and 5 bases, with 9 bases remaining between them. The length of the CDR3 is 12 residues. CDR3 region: CASSNGKYGYTF. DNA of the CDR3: TGTGCCAGCAGTAACGGGAAATATGGCTACACCTTC.

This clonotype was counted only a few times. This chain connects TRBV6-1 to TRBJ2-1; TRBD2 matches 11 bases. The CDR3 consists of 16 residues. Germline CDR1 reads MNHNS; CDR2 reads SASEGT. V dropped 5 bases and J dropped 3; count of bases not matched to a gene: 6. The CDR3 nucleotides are TGTGCCAGCAGTACCCTAGCGGGAGGCCTCTACAATGAGCAGTTCTTC. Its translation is CASSTLAGGLYNEQFF.

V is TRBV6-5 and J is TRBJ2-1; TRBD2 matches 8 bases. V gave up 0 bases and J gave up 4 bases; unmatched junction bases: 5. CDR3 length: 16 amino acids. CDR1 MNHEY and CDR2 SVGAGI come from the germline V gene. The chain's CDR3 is CASSYSNLAGYNEQFF. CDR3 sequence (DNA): TGTGCCAGCAGTTACTCGAATCTAGCGGGTTACAATGAGCAGTTCTTC.

CDR3 region: CASTSTSGSFEQFF. As DNA, the CDR3 is TGTGCCAGCACCTCGACTAGCGGGAGTTTTGAGCAGTTCTTC. The rearrangement links TRBV27 to TRBJ2-1; 12 bases line up with TRBD2. The CDR3 spans 14 residues. J gave up 9 bases and V 7 bases, and 7 bases lay outside the gene matches. Germline CDR1 and CDR2: MNHEY and SMNVEV (reference sequence).

CDR3 in amino acids: CASRSTDIYNEQFF. CDR3 nucleotides: TGTGCAAGTCGCTCTACAGACATTTACAATGAGCAGTTCTTC. The rearrangement links TRBV12-2 to TRBJ2-1. TRBV12-2 counts as a pseudogene. This CDR3 is 14 amino acids long.

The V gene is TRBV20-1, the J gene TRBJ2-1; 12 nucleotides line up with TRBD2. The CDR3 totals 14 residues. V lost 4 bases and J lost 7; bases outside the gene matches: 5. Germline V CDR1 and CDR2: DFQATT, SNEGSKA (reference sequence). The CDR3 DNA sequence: TGCAGTGCTACGAGACTAGCGGGAGCAAATGAGCAGTTCTTC. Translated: CSATRLAGANEQFF.

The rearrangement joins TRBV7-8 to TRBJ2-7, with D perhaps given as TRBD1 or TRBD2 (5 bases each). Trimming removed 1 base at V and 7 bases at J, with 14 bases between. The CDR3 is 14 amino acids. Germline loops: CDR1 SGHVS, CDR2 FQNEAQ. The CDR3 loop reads CASSLGLAKGEQYF. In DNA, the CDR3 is TGTGCCAGCAGCTTAGGGCTAGCCAAGGGGGAGCAGTACTTC. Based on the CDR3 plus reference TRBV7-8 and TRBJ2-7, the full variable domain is GAGVSQSPRYKVAKRGQDVALRCDPISGHVSLFWYQQALGQGPEFLTYFQNEAQLDKSGLPSDRFFAERPEGSVSTLKIQRTQQEDSAVYLCASSLGLAKGEQYFGPGTRLTVT.

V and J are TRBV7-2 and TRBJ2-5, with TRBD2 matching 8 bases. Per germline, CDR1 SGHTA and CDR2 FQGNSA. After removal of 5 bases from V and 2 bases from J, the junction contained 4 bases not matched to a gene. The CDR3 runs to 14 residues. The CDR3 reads CASSSGRGQETQYF. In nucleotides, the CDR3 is TGTGCCAGCAGCAGCGGGAGAGGTCAAGAGACCCAGTACTTC.

The CDR3 sequence: CSVAVWRQNTGELFF. The CDR3 DNA follows: TGCAGCGTTGCAGTATGGCGACAGAACACCGGGGAGCTGTTTTTT. J is TRBJ2-2 and V is TRBV29-1; D gene unclear. Trimming left V 4 bases short and J 1 base short, with 13 bases between. CDR1 is SQVTM, CDR2 ANQGSEA, per germline. The CDR3 consists of 15 residues.

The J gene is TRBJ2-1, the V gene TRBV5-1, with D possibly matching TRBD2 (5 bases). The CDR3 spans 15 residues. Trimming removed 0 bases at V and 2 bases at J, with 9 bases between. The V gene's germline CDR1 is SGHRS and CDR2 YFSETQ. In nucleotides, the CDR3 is TGCGCCAGCAGCTTGGCCACGGGGACCTACAATGAGCAGTTCTTC. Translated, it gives CASSLATGTYNEQFF.

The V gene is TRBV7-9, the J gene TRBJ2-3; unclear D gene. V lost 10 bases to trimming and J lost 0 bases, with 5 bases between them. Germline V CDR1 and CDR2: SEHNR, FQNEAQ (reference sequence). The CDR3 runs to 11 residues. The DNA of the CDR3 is TGTGCCACCGGTAGCACAGATACGCAGTATTTT. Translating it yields CATGSTDTQYF.

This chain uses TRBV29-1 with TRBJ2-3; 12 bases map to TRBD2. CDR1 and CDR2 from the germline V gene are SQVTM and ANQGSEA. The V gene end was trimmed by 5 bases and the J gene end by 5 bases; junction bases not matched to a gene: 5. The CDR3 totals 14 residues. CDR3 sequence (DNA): TGCAGCGTTAGACTAGCGGGGGCGGTAGATACGCAGTATTTT. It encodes CSVRLAGAVDTQYF.

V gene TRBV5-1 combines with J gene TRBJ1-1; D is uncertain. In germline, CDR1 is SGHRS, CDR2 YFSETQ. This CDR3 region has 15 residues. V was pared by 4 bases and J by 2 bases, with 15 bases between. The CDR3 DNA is TGCGCCAGCAGCCCCGGATGGACGGCTAACACTGAAGCTTTCTTT. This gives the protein CASSPGWTANTEAFF.

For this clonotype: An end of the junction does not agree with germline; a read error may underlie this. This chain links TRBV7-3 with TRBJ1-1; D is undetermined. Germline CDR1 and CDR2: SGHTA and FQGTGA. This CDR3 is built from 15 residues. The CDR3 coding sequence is TGTGCCAGTAGCTTACGGGGTACGCCCAACACTGAAGCTTTCTTT. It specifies CASSLRGTPNTEAFF.

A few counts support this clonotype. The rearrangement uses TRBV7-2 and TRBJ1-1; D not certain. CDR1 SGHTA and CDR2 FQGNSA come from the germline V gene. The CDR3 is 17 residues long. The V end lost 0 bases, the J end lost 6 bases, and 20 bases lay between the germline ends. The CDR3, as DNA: TGTGCCAGCAGCTTAGCGAGAGGACGTCTAGGTCGGGCTGAAGCTTTCTTT. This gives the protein CASSLARGRLGRAEAFF. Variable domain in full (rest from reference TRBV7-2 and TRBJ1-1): GAGVSQSPSNKVTEKGKDVELRCDPISGHTALYWYRQSLGQGLEFLIYFQGNSAPDKSGLPSDRFSAERTGGSVSTLTIQRTQQEDSAVYLCASSLARGRLGRAEAFFGQGTRLTVV.

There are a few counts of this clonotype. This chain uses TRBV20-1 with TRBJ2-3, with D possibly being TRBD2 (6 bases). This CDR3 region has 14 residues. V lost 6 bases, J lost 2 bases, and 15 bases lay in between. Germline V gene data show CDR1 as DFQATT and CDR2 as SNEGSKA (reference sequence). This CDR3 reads CSAPRDPNTDTQYF. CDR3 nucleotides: TGCAGTGCACCGCGGGACCCCAACACAGATACGCAGTATTTT.

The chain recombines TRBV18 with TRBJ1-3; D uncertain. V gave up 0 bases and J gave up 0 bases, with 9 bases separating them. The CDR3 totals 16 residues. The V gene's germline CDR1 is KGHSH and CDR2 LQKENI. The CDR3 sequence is CASSPPQRASGNTIYF. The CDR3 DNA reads TGTGCCAGCTCACCACCCCAACGGGCCTCTGGAAACACCATATATTTT.

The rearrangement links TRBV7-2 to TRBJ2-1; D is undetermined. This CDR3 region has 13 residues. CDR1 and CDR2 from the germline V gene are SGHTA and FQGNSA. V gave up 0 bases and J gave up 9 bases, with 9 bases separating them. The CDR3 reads CASSLAFRVEQFF. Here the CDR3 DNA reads TGTGCCAGCAGCTTAGCCTTTAGGGTTGAGCAGTTCTTC.

The CDR3 here is CSASEPGGEVIGQYF. Here the CDR3 DNA reads TGCAGTGCTAGTGAGCCAGGGGGCGAAGTAATCGGGCAGTACTTC. The chain carries TRBV20-1 and TRBJ2-7; TRBD1 matches at 8 bases. Per germline, CDR1 DFQATT and CDR2 SNEGSKA (reference sequence). Trimming at V came to 3 bases and at J to 9 bases, leaving 16 bases not matched to a gene. This CDR3 comprises 15 residues.

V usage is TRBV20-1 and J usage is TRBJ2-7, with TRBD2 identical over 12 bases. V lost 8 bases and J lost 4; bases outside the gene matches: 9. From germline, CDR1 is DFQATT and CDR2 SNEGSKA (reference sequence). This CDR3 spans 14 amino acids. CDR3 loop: CSSRLTSGGYEQYF. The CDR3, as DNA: TGCAGTTCAAGACTGACTAGCGGGGGTTACGAGCAGTACTTC.

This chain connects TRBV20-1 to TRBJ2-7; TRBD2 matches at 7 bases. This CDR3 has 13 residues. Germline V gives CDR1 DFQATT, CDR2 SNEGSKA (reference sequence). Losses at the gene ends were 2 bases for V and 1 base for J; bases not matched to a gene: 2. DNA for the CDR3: TGCAGTGCTAGACTAGCGGAATCCTACGAGCAGTACTTC. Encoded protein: CSARLAESYEQYF.

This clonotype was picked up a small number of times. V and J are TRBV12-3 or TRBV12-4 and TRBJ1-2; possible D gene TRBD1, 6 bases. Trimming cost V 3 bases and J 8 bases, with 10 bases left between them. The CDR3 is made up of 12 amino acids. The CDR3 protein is CASSFEGGGYTF. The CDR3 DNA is TGTGCCAGCAGTTTTGAAGGGGGGGGCTACACCTTC.

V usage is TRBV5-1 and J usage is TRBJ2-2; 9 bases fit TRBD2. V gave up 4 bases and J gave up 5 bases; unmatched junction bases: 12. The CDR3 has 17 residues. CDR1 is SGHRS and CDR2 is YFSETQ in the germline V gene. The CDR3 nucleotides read TGCGCCAGCAGCGGAGCCGTGCGGGAGGGCCATACCGGGGAGCTGTTTTTT. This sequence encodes CASSGAVREGHTGELFF.

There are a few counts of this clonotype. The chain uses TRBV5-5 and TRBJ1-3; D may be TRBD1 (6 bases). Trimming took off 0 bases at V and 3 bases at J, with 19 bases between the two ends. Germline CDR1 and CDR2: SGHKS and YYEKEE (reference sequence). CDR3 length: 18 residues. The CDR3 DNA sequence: TGTGCCAGCAGCTTGGGACAGCTGGCGGGGGCCGGTGGAAACACCATATATTTT. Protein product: CASSLGQLAGAGGNTIYF.

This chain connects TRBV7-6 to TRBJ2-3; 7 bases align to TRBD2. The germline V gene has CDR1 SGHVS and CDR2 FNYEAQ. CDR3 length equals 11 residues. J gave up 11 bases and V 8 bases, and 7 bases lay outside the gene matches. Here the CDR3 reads CASGSSGQQYF. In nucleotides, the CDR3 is TGTGCCAGCGGATCTAGCGGTCAGCAGTATTTT.

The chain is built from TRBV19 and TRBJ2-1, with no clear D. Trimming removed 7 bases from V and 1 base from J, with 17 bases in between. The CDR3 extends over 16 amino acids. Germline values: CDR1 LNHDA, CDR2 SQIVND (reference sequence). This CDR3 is CASTVGRTASYNEQFF. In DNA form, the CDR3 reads TGTGCCAGTACAGTCGGGCGGACCGCTTCCTACAATGAGCAGTTCTTC.

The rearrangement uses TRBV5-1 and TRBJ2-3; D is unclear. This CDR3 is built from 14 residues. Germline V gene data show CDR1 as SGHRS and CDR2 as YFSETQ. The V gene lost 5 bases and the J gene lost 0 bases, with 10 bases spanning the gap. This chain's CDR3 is CASRTLFSTDTQYF. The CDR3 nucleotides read TGCGCCAGCAGAACTTTATTTAGCACAGATACGCAGTATTTT. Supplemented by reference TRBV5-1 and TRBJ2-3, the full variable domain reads KAGVTQTPRYLIKTRGQQVTLSCSPISGHRSVSWYQQTPGQGLQFLFEYFSETQRNKGNFPGRFSGRQFSNSRSEMNVSTLELGDSALYLCASRTLFSTDTQYFGPGTRLTVL.

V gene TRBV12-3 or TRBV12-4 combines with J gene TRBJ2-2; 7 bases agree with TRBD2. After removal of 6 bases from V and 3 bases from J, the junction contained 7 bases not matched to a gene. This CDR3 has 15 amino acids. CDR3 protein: CASRPSGIYTGELFF. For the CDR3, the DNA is TGTGCCAGCAGACCCAGCGGGATTTACACCGGGGAGCTGTTTTTT.

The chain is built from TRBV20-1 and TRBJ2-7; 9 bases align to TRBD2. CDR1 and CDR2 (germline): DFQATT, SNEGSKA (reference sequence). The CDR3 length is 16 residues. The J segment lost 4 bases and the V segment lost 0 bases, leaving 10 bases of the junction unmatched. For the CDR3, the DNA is TGCAGTGCTAGAGAATATATAGCGGGAGTCTCGTACGAGCAGTACTTC. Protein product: CSAREYIAGVSYEQYF.

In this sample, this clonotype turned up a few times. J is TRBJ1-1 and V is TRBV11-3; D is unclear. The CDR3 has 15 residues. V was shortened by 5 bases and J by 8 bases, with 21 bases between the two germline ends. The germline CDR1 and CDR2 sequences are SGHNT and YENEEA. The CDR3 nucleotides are TGTGCCAGCAGCCGGAAGGTCCGAGGACCTGCGGAAGCTTTCTTT. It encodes CASSRKVRGPAEAFF. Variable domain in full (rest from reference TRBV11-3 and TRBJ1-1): EAGVVQSPRYKIIEKKQPVAFWCNPISGHNTLYWYLQNLGQGPELLIRYENEEAVDDSQLPKDRFSAERLKGVDSTLKIQPAELGDSAVYLCASSRKVRGPAEAFFGQGTRLTVV.

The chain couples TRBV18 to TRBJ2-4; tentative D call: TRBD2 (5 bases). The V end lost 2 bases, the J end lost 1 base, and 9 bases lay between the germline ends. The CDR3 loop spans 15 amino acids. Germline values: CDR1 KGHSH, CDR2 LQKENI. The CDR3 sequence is CASSPNEGAKNIQYF. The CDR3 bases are TGTGCCAGCTCACCAAATGAGGGTGCCAAAAACATTCAGTACTTC. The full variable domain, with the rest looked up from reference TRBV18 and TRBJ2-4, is NAGVMQNPRHLVRRRGQEARLRCSPMKGHSHVYWYRQLPEEGLKFMVYLQKENIIDESGMPKERFSAEFPKEGPSILRIQQVVRGDSAAYFCASSPNEGAKNIQYFGAGTRLSVL.

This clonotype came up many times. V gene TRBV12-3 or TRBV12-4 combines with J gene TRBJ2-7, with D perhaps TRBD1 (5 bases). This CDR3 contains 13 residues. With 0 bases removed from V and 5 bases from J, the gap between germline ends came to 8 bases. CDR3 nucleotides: TGTGCCAGCAGTTTAGCGGAAGGGGACGAGCAGTACTTC. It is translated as CASSLAEGDEQYF.